The source of this TCR beta chain is a study of shared clonotypes between healthy human individuals. As for the study in general: CD4 naive cells filled three plates per donor, CD4 memory three, CD8 naive two and CD8 memory one.

Each sample came from a Caucasian adult donor living in Nashville, Tennessee. Partitioning of CD4+ cells yielded a CD45RA+ naive subset and a CD45RA-negative memory subset. This clone occurred a few times. Deletions cut 10 bases from V and 1 base from J, with 11 bases between. The length of the CDR3 is 13 residues. Per the germline V gene, CDR1 is MNHNY and CDR2 is SVGAGI (reference sequence). Running of the assay took place at deep level. Assay used: immunoSEQ multiplex PCR; TCRdb lists only in-frame clones, some missing. The data show some 1.1 million clones, 60% to 85% seen once. The TCR was taken from a man between 18 and 29 years old in good health. Some clones in this sample may be carry-over from other donors' samples. The chain carries TRBV6-6 and TRBJ1-3, with D uncertain. Sequencing was carried out using memory CD4+ T cells from PBMCs. Subset defined: CD45RA-negative fraction. CDR3 nucleotides: TGTGCCACCGGACGGTCTTCTGGAAACACCATATATTTT. Residues: CATGRSSGNTIYF.